This T cell receptor (beta chain) was documented in a study of OX40 agonist ivuxolimab in advanced cancers. Regarding the study in general: The costimulatory receptor OX40 (CD134) was targeted by ivuxolimab, a fully human IgG2 agonistic monoclonal antibody. Intravenous ivuxolimab was administered to patients every 2 weeks at six dose levels: 0.01, 0.1, 0.3, 1.5, 3 and 10 mg/kg. Of the roughly 52 dose-escalation patients, hepatocellular carcinoma was present in approximately 20, melanoma in approximately 15, renal cell carcinoma in 9 and head and neck cancer in 9. The dose-escalation cohort was around 83% male with a mean age of approximately 60 years, ranging from roughly 20 to 85. Prior anti-PD-1, anti-PD-L1 or anti-CTLA-4 therapy was permitted, and 40% of dose-escalation patients had received checkpoint inhibitors. Three dose-escalation patients achieved partial responses, one with hepatocellular carcinoma and two with cutaneous melanoma. Peripheral TCRbeta sequencing aimed to test whether ivuxolimab altered TCR sequence diversity and caused clonal T-cell expansion. The paper reports the monotherapy dose-escalation portion (N of about 47 patients) of the phase I ivuxolimab trial. Here is what the overall study found, with its caveats: Partial responders in the 0.1-3.0 mg/kg groups had among the lowest normalized peripheral clonal expansion, especially among CD8+ T cells. After ivuxolimab, expanded clones were on average more numerous among CD8+ T cells than among CD4+ T cells. At doses from 0.1 to 3.0 mg/kg, clonal expansion was seen in both CD4+ and CD8+ blood T cells between baseline and week 6. Low levels of normalized T-cell clonal expansion were also seen in some patients who did not respond. The antigen specificity of the peripheral T cells that underwent clonal expansion was not determined.

The germline V gene gives CDR1 as SGDLS and CDR2 as YYNGEE. Trimmed from V: 3 bases; trimmed from J: 5 bases; junction bases lacking a gene match: 8. The CDR3 sequence holds 15 residues, the cysteine and phenylalanine included. The retained sequence is limited to the CDR3, 45 bases, with the frame set at the first base. For sequencing of the TCRbeta CDR3 region, genomic DNA was extracted from the sorted cells. The immunoSEQ Assay was used to sequence the TCRbeta CDR3 regions. TCRdb limited this immuneACCESS table to in-frame rearrangements with V and J called. A share of clones is missing; checked studies link under half to unresolved V genes, and the rest is unexplained. The sample records tens of thousands of clones, 80% to 95% of which are singletons. The leading ten clones occupy about 20% of the sample. Patients with autoimmune disease history or receiving systemic immunosuppression were excluded from the trial. Peripheral blood for TCR sequencing was collected from all dose cohorts at baseline, on cycle 4 day 1, and on cycle 7 day 1. The samples were drawn from a first-in-human, open-label, multicenter phase I dose-escalation trial of ivuxolimab. Adults with locally advanced or metastatic melanoma, renal cell carcinoma, hepatocellular carcinoma or head and neck squamous cell carcinoma were enrolled in the trial. Before TCR sequencing, CD4+ T cells and CD8+ T cells were sorted from peripheral blood as separate populations.

A remark on this clone: Its antigen is still unknown. The record has no base qualities; no much larger clone is one base away.

This receptor was identified in an adult with an advanced solid tumor such as melanoma, head and neck, liver or kidney cancer. Sequencing was performed on CD4+ or CD8+ T cells sorted from blood, taken in a trial of the OX40 agonist ivuxolimab. The rearrangement combines TRBV9 with TRBJ2-1, with 7 junctional bases fitting TRBD1. Read as DNA, the sequence is TGTGCCAGCAGCGCCGCCGGGACAGCGGACAATGAGCAGTTCTTC. Its protein is CASSAAGTADNEQFF.